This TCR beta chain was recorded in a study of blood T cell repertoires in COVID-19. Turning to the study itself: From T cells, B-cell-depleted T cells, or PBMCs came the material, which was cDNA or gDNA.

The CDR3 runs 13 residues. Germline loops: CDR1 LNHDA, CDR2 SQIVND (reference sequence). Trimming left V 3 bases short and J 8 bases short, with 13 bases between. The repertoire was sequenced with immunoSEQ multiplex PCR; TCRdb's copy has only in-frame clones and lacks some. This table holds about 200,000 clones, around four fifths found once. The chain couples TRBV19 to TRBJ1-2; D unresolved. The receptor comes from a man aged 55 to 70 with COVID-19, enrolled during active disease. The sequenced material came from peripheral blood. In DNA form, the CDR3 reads TGTGCCAGTAGTATTCTTCACGAGGGAGGCTACACCTTC. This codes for CASSILHEGGYTF. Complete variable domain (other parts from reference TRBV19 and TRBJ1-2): DGGITQSPKYLFRKEGQNVTLSCEQNLNHDAMYWYRQDPGQGLRLIYYSQIVNDFQKGDIAEGYSVSREKKESFPLTVTSAQKNPTAFYLCASSILHEGGYTFGSGTRLTVV.